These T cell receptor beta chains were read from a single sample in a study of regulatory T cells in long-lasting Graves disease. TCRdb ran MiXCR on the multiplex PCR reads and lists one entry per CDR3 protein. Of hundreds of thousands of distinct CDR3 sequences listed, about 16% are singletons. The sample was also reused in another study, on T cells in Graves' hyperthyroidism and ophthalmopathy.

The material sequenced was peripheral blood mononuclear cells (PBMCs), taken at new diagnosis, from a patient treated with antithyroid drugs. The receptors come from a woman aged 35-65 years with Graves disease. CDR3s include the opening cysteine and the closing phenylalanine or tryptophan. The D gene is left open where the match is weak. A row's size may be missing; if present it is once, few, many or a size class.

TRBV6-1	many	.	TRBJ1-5	TGTGCCACCTCCGGGACAAACAATCAGCCCCAGCATTTT	CATSGTNNQPQHF
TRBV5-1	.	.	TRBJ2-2	TGCGCCAGCACTCCGACAGGTGACACCGGGGAGCTGTTTTTT	CASTPTGDTGELFF
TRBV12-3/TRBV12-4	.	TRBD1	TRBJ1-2	TGTGCCAGCAGTTTTACAGGGACAGGGGGCGTGGGCTACACCTTC	CASSFTGTGGVGYTF
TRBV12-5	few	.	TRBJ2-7	TGTGCTAGTGGCTCCCCCCCCTACGAGCAGTACTTC	CASGSPPYEQYF
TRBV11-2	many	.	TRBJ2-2	TGTGCCAGCAGCTTAGTGACGACAGCCACCGGGGAGCTGTTTTTT	CASSLVTTATGELFF
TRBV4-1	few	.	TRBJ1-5	TGCGCCAGCAGCCAAGTCACTGTTTGGGATAATCAGCCCCAGCATTTT	CASSQVTVWDNQPQHF
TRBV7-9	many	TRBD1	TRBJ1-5	TGTGCCAGCAGCGCATCGGGACAGCCCAATCAGCCCCAGCATTTT	CASSASGQPNQPQHF
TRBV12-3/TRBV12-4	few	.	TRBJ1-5	TGTGCCAGCAGTAGCCGGGCCCCGTTGGCGCCCCAGCATTTT	CASSSRAPLAPQHF
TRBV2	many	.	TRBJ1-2	TGTGCCAGCAAAGGACGGAACTATGGCTACACCTTC	CASKGRNYGYTF
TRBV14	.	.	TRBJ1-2	TGTGCCAGCAGCCGCCATTCCCCGGGGCAGGCCGTCTATGGCTACACCTTC	CASSRHSPGQAVYGYTF